This T cell receptor beta chain was recovered during a study of blood T cells in healthy people across ages. In the study overall: Template switching picked up about one barcoded beta molecule for each two T cells.

The second PCR ran about 6 to 12 cycles with a sample-barcoded 5' primer and J-beta primers. TCRdb reprocessed the 5' RACE reads with MiXCR, giving one entry per CDR3 protein. The data show about 640,000 distinct CDR3 sequences, with 58% seen just once and roughly 34% held by the top ten. This clonotype was sampled from a man aged 60-69 years in good health. Sequencing was done on a sample of blood.

The CDR3 protein is CASSRLFGESTDTQYF. Written as DNA, the CDR3 is TGTGCCAGCAGCCGCCTCTTCGGTGAGAGCACAGATACGCAGTATTTT. This chain links TRBV7-6 with TRBJ2-3; D is unclear. Germline assignment: CDR1 SGHVS and CDR2 FNYEAQ. The CDR3 consists of 16 residues. Trimming removed 5 bases from V and 0 bases from J, with 15 bases in between.